This T cell receptor (beta chain) is from a study of CD8+CD57+ T cells in acquired aplastic anemia. Study-wide background: DNA recovered from sorted CD4+ and CD8+ cells had a mean of around 3.3 ug.

This CDR3 is built from 14 residues. Germline V lookup: CDR1 ENHRY, CDR2 SYGVKD. As regards this clonotype: A much more abundant neighbour one base away suggests this may be a read error.

Genomic DNA constituted the template upon which TCR beta VDJ and CDR3 profiling was performed. TCRdb used MiXCR to reprocess the reads, holding one entry per CDR3 protein. The sample carries about 400,000 distinct CDR3 sequences, roughly 68% recorded once. The receptor's source is a human donor in good health, serving as a control. Sequenced material: sorted CD4+, CD8+, or CD8+CD57+ T cells (not recorded which) from PBMCs. The chain has TRBV10-3 and TRBJ1-4; D unresolved. The CDR3 DNA follows: TGTGCCATCAGTGAAGTGTGGGGTAGCCAGTCGTGTCTTTTT. Its translation is CAISEVWGSQSCLF.